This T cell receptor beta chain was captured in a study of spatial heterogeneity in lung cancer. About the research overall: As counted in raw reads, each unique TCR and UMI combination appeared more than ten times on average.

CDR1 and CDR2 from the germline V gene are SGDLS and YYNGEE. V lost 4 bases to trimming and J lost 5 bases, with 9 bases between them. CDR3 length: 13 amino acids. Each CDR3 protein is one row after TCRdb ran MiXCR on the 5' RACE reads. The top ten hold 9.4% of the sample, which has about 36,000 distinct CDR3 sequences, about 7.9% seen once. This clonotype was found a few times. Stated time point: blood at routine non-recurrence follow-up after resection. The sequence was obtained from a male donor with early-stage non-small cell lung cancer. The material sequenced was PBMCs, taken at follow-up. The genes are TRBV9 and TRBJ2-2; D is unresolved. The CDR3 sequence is CASSPRATGELFF. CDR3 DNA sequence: TGTGCCAGCAGCCCTCGGGCAACCGGGGAGCTGTTTTTT.